What follows are 9 T cell receptor beta chains derived from one specimen sequenced in a study of CD8 T cells in ankylosing spondylitis. TCRdb reanalysed the 5' RACE reads using MiXCR and keeps one entry per CDR3 protein. Among under 400,000 distinct CDR3 sequences listed, around 10% were seen once. The sequenced sample was blood, either unsorted or a sorted T cell fraction (not recorded which). The receptors shown here come from a female donor with ankylosing spondylitis or in good health (not recorded which).

The gene calls are TRBV2 and TRBJ1-5, with D possibly being TRBD1 (6 bases). Trimming removed 6 bases from V and 0 bases from J, with 9 bases in between. In germline, CDR1 is SNHLY, CDR2 FYNNEI. The CDR3 spans 14 residues. The CDR3 DNA reads as TGTGCCAGCAGAGGGGACAATAGCAATCAGCCCCAGCATTTT. Its protein is CASRGDNSNQPQHF. Drawing the rest from reference TRBV2 and TRBJ1-5, the complete variable domain is EPEVTQTPSHQVTQMGQEVILRCVPISNHLYFYWYRQILGQKVEFLVSFYNNEISEKSEIFDDQFSVERPDGSNFTLKIRSTKLEDSAMYFCASRGDNSNQPQHFGDGTRLSIL.

The sample holds a few counts of this clonotype. V usage is TRBV7-3 and J usage is TRBJ2-2; 7 bases line up with TRBD2. Germline CDR1 and CDR2: SGHTA and FQGTGA. The CDR3 length is 17 residues. The trim removed 2 bases at V and 7 bases at J, leaving 13 bases unmatched. This CDR3 is CASSLPGLVRGVGELFF. The CDR3 region has the DNA TGTGCCAGCAGCTTACCCGGACTAGTCCGGGGGGTCGGGGAGCTGTTTTTT.

In this sample, this clonotype turned up many times. The V call is TRBV25-1, the J call TRBJ1-1; no reliable D call. Trimming took off 5 bases at V and 7 bases at J, with 11 bases between the two ends. This CDR3 has 12 residues. Germline lookup yields CDR1 MGHDK and CDR2 SYGVNS. CDR3 in amino acids: CASSIGGYEAFF. CDR3 DNA sequence: TGTGCCAGCAGTATTGGAGGATATGAAGCTTTCTTT. The full variable domain, with the rest looked up from reference TRBV25-1 and TRBJ1-1, is EADIYQTPRYLVIGTGKKITLECSQTMGHDKMYWYQQDPGMELHLIHYSYGVNSTEKGDLSSESTVSRIRTEHFPLTLESARPSHTSQYLCASSIGGYEAFFGQGTRLTVV.

This clonotype was detected many times. This chain connects TRBV20-1 to TRBJ2-7; no clear D gene. Germline CDR1 reads DFQATT; CDR2 reads SNEGSKA (reference sequence). The V end lost 3 bases, the J end lost 4 bases, and 13 bases lay between the germline ends. This CDR3 is built from 13 residues. The CDR3: CSARTDGPYEQYF. The CDR3 coding sequence is TGCAGTGCTAGGACGGACGGGCCTTACGAGCAGTACTTC.

At least ten counts were recorded for this clonotype. The chain couples TRBV7-3 to TRBJ2-1, with D perhaps assigned TRBD1 or TRBD2 (6 bases each). Between the trimmed V and J ends, which lost 4 bases and 4 bases, there was a span of 11 bases. The CDR3 has 14 amino acids. Germline CDR1 and CDR2: SGHTA and FQGTGA. CDR3 DNA sequence: TGTGCCAGCAGCTCCCGGGGGCCATACAATGAGCAGTTCTTC. This translates into CASSSRGPYNEQFF.

This clonotype was seen ten or more times. The V gene is TRBV29-1, the J gene TRBJ2-7, with TRBD2 identical over 7 bases. The ends lost 0 bases at V and 5 bases at J; junction bases unmatched: 1. Germline lookup yields CDR1 SQVTM and CDR2 ANQGSEA. The CDR3 runs 12 residues. Written as DNA, the CDR3 is TGCAGCGTTGAAGAGGGGGGGAACGAGCAGTACTTC. Translated: CSVEEGGNEQYF.

This clonotype occurred many times. The V and J genes are TRBV12-3 or TRBV12-4 and TRBJ1-5; weak D call: TRBD1 (5 bases). The germline V and J ends were trimmed by 5 bases and 5 bases, with 16 bases remaining between them. The CDR3 length is 15 residues. The CDR3 sequence: CASSPRGQGDQPQHF. In DNA form, the CDR3 reads TGTGCCAGCAGTCCCCGTGGGCAGGGTGATCAGCCCCAGCATTTT.

This clonotype was picked up many times. The chain has TRBV7-2 and TRBJ1-1; D is uncertain. Trimming pared 3 bases from V and 1 base from J, leaving 9 bases between. Germline CDR1 is SGHTA and CDR2 is FQGNSA. The CDR3 loop spans 14 amino acids. The CDR3 loop is CASSFGQANTEAFF. CDR3 in DNA: TGTGCCAGCAGCTTTGGGCAGGCGAACACTGAAGCTTTCTTT.

This clonotype was counted ten times or more. The CDR3 DNA reads TGTGCCACCTTCGAGACAGGGGGCACTGAAGCTTTCTTT. Amino acid sequence: CATFETGGTEAFF. This sequence joins TRBV10-3 and TRBJ1-1; 9 nucleotides line up with TRBD1. This CDR3 has 13 amino acids. J was trimmed by 4 bases and V by 10 bases; bases with no gene match: 7. Germline loops: CDR1 ENHRY, CDR2 SYGVKD.